This T cell receptor (beta chain) was found in a study of Graves' ophthalmopathy and Graves' hyperthyroidism (dated by TCRdb to 2016 to 2019). For the study in its entirety: Peripheral blood was collected before any treatment was given, at the time of initial diagnosis. TCR beta repertoire signatures were used to distinguish Graves' ophthalmopathy from Graves' hyperthyroidism and to predict progression to ophthalmopathy. In total, around 140 blood samples were TCR-sequenced: approximately 42 ophthalmopathy, under 85 hyperthyroidism and approximately 17 hyperthyroidism-to-ophthalmopathy patients. A discovery set of 95 to 100 patients (43 ophthalmopathy, 55 to 65 stable hyperthyroidism) was enrolled to explore V-J signatures distinguishing ophthalmopathy from hyperthyroidism. An independent validation cohort was composed of roughly 18 hyperthyroidism patients and around 16 patients who later progressed from hyperthyroidism to ophthalmopathy. In five to seven hyperthyroidism patients, the T-cell repertoire of thyroid tissue was compared with the T-cell repertoire of blood. Following sample collection, hyperthyroidism patients were given methimazole at a starting dose of 30 mg daily, and ophthalmopathy patients were given high-dose intravenous methylprednisolone. Study-wide findings and limitations: In validation, the model predicted ophthalmopathy progression with about 70% sensitivity and roughly 78% specificity; some 13 predicted patients were CT-confirmed with GO in a median of about 6.1 months. In cross-validation, the 13-signature model distinguished ophthalmopathy from stable hyperthyroidism with approximately 88% sensitivity and about 84% specificity, and in the test set the corresponding values were about 80% and 75%. Among expanded thyroid clonotypes with frequency above 0.001, most also showed up in blood, which suggests that blood repertoires may reflect the thyroid immune response. Sample size was not statistically predetermined, and group allocation was not concealed from the investigators.

Patients with ophthalmopathy had moderately to severely active disease, with a Clinical Activity Score of 3 or more, a NOSPECS grade of 4 or more, and a disease duration of less than 3 months. Patients with other autoimmune diseases, uncontrolled infections, pregnancy or lactation were excluded. Diagnosis was based on clinical symptoms, serum thyroxine, TRAb, thyroid ultrasound and orbital computed tomography. Using Ficoll-Paque density gradient centrifugation, PBMCs were isolated from 10 ml of fresh peripheral blood. Trizol reagent was used to extract the total RNA, and its quality was then checked on an Agilent 2100 Bioanalyzer. About this clonotype: Its antigen has not been determined. Base-call qualities are not available, and no considerably larger clone is one nucleotide away.

Based on the germline V gene, the CDR1 and CDR2 sequences are MGHDK and SYGVNS. Measured from the cysteine to the phenylalanine, the CDR3 is 14 residues long. The read is trimmed to its CDR3 DNA, 42 bases read in frame from base 1. Deletion took 3 bases off V and 0 bases off J, with a span of 9 bases between the germline ends. For repertoire sequencing, the TCR beta CDR3 regions were amplified from RNA transcripts. HTBI primers and the Qiagen OneStep RT-PCR kit were used in a first-round RT-PCR, which was followed by a second-round multiplex PCR, size selection and purification. Sequencing of the libraries was carried out on an Illumina HiSeq2000 in paired-end mode with 100 bp reads. For the original study's pipeline: SOAPnuke was used to process the reads, removing any read that contained adapters or uncalled bases, had a mean Phred below 15, or lacked an exact match to the constant primer or identifier. COPE v1.2.5 was used to merge the high-quality paired reads. Clonotypes were defined as unique nucleotide sequences and were aligned to IMGT TRB V, D and J references using MiTCR v1.1. Only V-J combinations with frequency above 0.0001 were analysed, covering approximately 99% of repertoires. A TCR clonal expansion and chaos score per V-J combination was defined as the ratio of F50 clonal expansion to chaos observed in the TCRdist matrix. Features were reduced by Welch's t-statistics and random forest to roughly 14 V-J combinations, which fed a naive Bayes classifier. Thyroid-blood repertoire similarity was quantified with the Morisita-Horn index. The public reads were reanalyzed by TCRdb: fastp trimming at Q25, MiXCR alignment, in-frame beta chains only. For every CDR3 protein sequence, its rows merge into one entry that carries the most common genes and DNA. The V and J calls and clone size come from TCRdb's table, not from the authors' own analysis. Across this sample there are about 740,000 distinct CDR3 sequences, with roughly 41% seen only once. Of the sample, approximately 46% is held by the ten largest clones.

The sequenced sample consisted of peripheral blood. This chain is built from TRBV25-1 and TRBJ2-7, with the D gene uncertain. The source of this sequence is an adult man with Graves' ophthalmopathy. At the DNA level, the sequence is TGTGCCAGCAGTGAGACCCTTTCCTCCTACGAGCAGTACTTC. Translated, it reads CASSETLSSYEQYF.